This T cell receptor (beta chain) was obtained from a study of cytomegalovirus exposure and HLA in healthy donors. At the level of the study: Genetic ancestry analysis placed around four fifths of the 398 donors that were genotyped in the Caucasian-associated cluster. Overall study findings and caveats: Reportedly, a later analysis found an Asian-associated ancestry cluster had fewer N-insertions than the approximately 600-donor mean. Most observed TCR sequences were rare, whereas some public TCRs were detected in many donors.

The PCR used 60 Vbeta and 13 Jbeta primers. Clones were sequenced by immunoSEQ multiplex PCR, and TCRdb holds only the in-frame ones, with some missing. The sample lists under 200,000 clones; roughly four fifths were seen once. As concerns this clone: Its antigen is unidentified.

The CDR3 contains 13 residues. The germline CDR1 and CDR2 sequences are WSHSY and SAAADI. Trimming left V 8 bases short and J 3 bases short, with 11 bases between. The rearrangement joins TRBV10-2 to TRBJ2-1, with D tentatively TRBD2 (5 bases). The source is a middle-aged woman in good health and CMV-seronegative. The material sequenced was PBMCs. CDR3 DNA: TGCGCCAGCCGAGGACTGAACTACAATGAGCAGTTCTTC. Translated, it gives CASRGLNYNEQFF.